This record looks at one T cell receptor beta chain sequence and its context. This sample was taken from a study of Ad26.COV2.S vaccination and SARS-CoV-2 variants. Treatment reported: 19 received Ad26.COV2.S at low or high dose, single or two shots; a few received placebo; per-sample allocation not given. Collection of samples fell on day 63 after the first vaccine or placebo injection. CDR1 and CDR2 (germline): SEHNR, FQNEAQ (reference sequence). CDR3 length: 14 amino acids. V was shortened by 2 bases and J by 10 bases, with 14 bases between the two germline ends. TCRdb's copy holds only in-frame clones and misses some; the assay was immunoSEQ multiplex PCR. The repertoire has hundreds of thousands of clones, roughly 90% of them found once; the top ten carry over 1.3%.

The sequencing used peripheral blood, collected in a trial of Ad26.COV2.S vaccine versus placebo. This chain uses TRBV7-9 with TRBJ2-2; the D gene is possibly TRBD2 (5 bases). The receptor was isolated from a person between 18 and 65 years old who received the Ad26.COV2.S COVID-19 vaccine or a placebo. The CDR3 coding sequence is TGTGCCAGCAGCTTAAGGCAACAGACTACGGAGCTGTTTTTT. It specifies CASSLRQQTTELFF. The variable domain in full, with the rest retrieved from reference TRBV7-9 and TRBJ2-2, is DTGVSQNPRHKITKRGQNVTFRCDPISEHNRLYWYRQTLGQGPEFLTYFQNEAQLEKSRLLSDRFSAERPKGSFSTLEIQRTEQGDSAMYLCASSLRQQTTELFFGEGSRLTVL.